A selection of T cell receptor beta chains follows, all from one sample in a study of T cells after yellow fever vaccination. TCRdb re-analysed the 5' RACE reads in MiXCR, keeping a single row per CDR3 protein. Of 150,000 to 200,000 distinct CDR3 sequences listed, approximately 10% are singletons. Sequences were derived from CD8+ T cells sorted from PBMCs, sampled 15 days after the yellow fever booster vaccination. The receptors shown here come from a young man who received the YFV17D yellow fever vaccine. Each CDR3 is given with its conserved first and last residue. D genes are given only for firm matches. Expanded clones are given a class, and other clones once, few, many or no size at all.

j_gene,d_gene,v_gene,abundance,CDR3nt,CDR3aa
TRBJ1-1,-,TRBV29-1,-,TGCAGCGTTGAAAATTGGAACACTGAAGCTTTCTTT,CSVENWNTEAFF
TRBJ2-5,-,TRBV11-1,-,TGTGCCAGCAGCTTTTTCCCCCCAGGGATCCGAAAAGAGGAGATCCAGTACTTC,CASSFFPPGIRKEEIQYF
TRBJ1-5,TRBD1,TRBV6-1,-,TGTGCCAGCAGTGAATTGGGGGGGGACAGGGGTTGGCCCCAGCATTTT,CASSELGGDRGWPQHF
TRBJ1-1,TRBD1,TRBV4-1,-,TGCGCCAGCAGCCAAGATCTTTTTGGGACAGGGGTGACTGAAGCTTTCTTT,CASSQDLFGTGVTEAFF
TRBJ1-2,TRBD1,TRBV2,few,TGTGCCAGCAGTCCCGGACAGGGGAACTATGGCTACACCTTC,CASSPGQGNYGYTF
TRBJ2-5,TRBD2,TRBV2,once,TGTGCCAGCAGTGACGGGGCGGGGGGGCCTGAGACCCAGTACTTC,CASSDGAGGPETQYF
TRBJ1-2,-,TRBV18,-,TGTGCCAGCTCACCGAGATCCGGCCTTACTCTCGGGAACTATGGCTACACCTTC,CASSPRSGLTLGNYGYTF
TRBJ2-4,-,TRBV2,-,TGTGCCAGCAGTGATACTCTCTGGGGGTACTTC,CASSDTLWGYF
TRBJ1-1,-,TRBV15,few,TGTGCCACCAGCCGAGCCGCAGCAGACACTGAAGCTTTCTTT,CATSRAAADTEAFF
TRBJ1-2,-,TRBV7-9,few,TGTGCCAGCAGCTTAGAAACGGCCAGGGTCTATGGCTACACCTTC,CASSLETARVYGYTF
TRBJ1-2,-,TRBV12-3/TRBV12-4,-,TGTGCCAGCAGTCCTGGGACACCAAACTATGGCTACACCTTC,CASSPGTPNYGYTF
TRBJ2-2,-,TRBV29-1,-,TGCAGCGCCGGTAGATCGAACACCGGGGAGCTGTTTTTT,CSAGRSNTGELFF
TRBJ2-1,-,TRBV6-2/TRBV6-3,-,TGTGCCAGCATTGTTGGGCCAGGGTCATACAATGAGCAGTTCTTC,CASIVGPGSYNEQFF
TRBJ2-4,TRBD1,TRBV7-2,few,TGTGCCAGCAGCTTCAGACAGGGGTCAAACATTCAGTACTTC,CASSFRQGSNIQYF
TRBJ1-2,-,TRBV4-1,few,TGCGCCAGCAGCCAAGAAGGAGGCGGAGGTCCGCCCTACACCTTC,CASSQEGGGGPPYTF
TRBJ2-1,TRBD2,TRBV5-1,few,TGCGCCAGCAGCACCGGACTAGCGGGGTCCAAGAAGCATGAGCAGTTCTTC,CASSTGLAGSKKHEQFF
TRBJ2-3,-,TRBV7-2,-,TGTGCCAGCAGCCCGGTGACAGGCTACACAGATACGCAGTATTTT,CASSPVTGYTDTQYF
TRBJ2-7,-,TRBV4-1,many,TGCGCCAGCAGCCAAGGGAGTGACTCCTACGAGCAGTACTTC,CASSQGSDSYEQYF
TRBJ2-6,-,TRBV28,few,TGTGCCACCAGCGGCGGGCCCTCTGGGGCCAACGTCCTGACTTTC,CATSGGPSGANVLTF
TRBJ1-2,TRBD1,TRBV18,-,TGTGCCAGCTCACCGGGGACAGGGGATGGCTATGGCTACACCTTC,CASSPGTGDGYGYTF
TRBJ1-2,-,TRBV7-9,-,TGTGCCAGCAGCTCAAACCGGGGGGGGTACTATGGCTACACCTTC,CASSSNRGGYYGYTF
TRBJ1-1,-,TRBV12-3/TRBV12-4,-,TGTGCCAGCAGCCACACAGGAGTTGAAGCTTTCTTT,CASSHTGVEAFF
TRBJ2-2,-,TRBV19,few,TGTGCCAGTAGTATGAGGTGGGCTGGGGTCGGATCCGGGGAGCTGTTTTTT,CASSMRWAGVGSGELFF
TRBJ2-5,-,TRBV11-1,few,TGTGCCAGCAGCCCCGGCAGGGTGGAGACCCAGTACTTC,CASSPGRVETQYF
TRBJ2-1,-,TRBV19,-,TGTGCCAGTAGTATCGCCCAAGGGTGGAATGAGCAGTTCTTC,CASSIAQGWNEQFF
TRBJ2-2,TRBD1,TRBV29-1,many,TGCAGCGCTGGGACGGACAGGGTAAACACCGGGGAGCTGTTTTTT,CSAGTDRVNTGELFF
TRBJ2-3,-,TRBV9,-,TGTGCCAGCAGCGCGCACACAGATACGCAGTATTTT,CASSAHTDTQYF
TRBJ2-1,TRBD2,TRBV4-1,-,TGCGCCAGCAGCCAAGGATCTAGCGGGGGGCTCAATGAGCAGTTCTTC,CASSQGSSGGLNEQFF
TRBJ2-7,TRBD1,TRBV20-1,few,TGCAGTGCTCTAGAGGCTGCGGACAGGGGCTACGAGCAGTACTTC,CSALEAADRGYEQYF
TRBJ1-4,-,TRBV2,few,TGTGCCAGCAGGATAGAGGGCGAAAAACTGTTTTTT,CASRIEGEKLFF
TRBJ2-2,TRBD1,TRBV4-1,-,TGCGCCAGCAGCCAAGAATCAGGGGGCCCCGGGGAGCTGTTTTTT,CASSQESGGPGELFF
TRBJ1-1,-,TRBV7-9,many,TGTGCCAGCACCTTGGGGGGCCCTACTGAAGCTTTCTTT,CASTLGGPTEAFF
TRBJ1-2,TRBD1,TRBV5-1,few,TGCGCCAGCAGCTATGATACAGGGGCGGTGGCTGGCTACACCTTC,CASSYDTGAVAGYTF
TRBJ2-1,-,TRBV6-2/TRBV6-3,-,TGTGCCATCAATGGCCGGGACGTAAACAATGAGCAGTTCTTC,CAINGRDVNNEQFF
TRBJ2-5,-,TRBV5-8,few,TGTGCCAGCACCCGCCAGGGGGGCGTACAAGAGACCCAGTACTTC,CASTRQGGVQETQYF
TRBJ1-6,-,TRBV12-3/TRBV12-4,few,TGTGCCAGCAGTTTGGGGGCAGGGGTTAATTCACCCCTCCACTTT,CASSLGAGVNSPLHF
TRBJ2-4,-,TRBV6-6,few,TGTGCCAGCAGTTACTCGGATTTCCCAAACATTCAGTACTTC,CASSYSDFPNIQYF
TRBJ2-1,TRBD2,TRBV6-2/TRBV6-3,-,TGTGCCAGCAGTTACTCTGGTAGCGGGTCTTCCTACAATGAGCAGTTCTTC,CASSYSGSGSSYNEQFF
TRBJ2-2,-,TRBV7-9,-,TGTGCCAGCAGCTTGGCAGGGGACACCGGGGAGCTGTTTTTT,CASSLAGDTGELFF
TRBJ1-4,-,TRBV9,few,TGTGCCAGCAGCCCAGGAGTCGCGGGCGCTTCACTTGCAACTAATGAAAAACTGTTTTTT,CASSPGVAGASLATNEKLFF
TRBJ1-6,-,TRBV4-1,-,TGCGCCAGCAGCCTCGCAGGGAGTTATAATTCACCCCTCCACTTT,CASSLAGSYNSPLHF
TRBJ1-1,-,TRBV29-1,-,TGCAGCGTTGTCTATGGTCCGGGGAACACTGAAGCTTTCTTT,CSVVYGPGNTEAFF
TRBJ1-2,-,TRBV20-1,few,TGCAGTGTCACCCCCGGCTACACCTTC,CSVTPGYTF
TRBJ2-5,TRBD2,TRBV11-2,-,TGTGCCAGCAGCTGGACTAGCGGGGGGTCGGAGACCCAGTACTTC,CASSWTSGGSETQYF
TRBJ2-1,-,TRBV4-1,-,TGCGCCAGCAGCCAAGACAGGTTGTATGAGCAGTTCTTC,CASSQDRLYEQFF
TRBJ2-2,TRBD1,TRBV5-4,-,TGTGCCATCCTACAGGGGGCCACCGGGGAGCTGTTTTTT,CAILQGATGELFF
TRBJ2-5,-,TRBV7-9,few,TGTGCCAGCAGCTTAGTCGGGGCACAAGAGACCCAGTACTTC,CASSLVGAQETQYF
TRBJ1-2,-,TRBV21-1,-,TGTGCCAGCAGCAAAGACGTCCAATCCCTGCTTTATGGCTACACCTTC,CASSKDVQSLLYGYTF
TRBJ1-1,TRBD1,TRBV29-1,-,TGCAGCGTTGCCGCGACAGGGGCGAACACTGAAGCTTTCTTT,CSVAATGANTEAFF
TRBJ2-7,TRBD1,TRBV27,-,TGTGCCAGCAGACATCTACCGGGACAGGGGGTTCCCTACGAGCAGTACTTC,CASRHLPGQGVPYEQYF
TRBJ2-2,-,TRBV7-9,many,TGTGCCAGCAGCCGGAGGGTTCGTGTTTTCGGGGAGCTGTTTTTT,CASSRRVRVFGELFF
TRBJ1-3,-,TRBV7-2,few,TGTGCCAGCAGCTTAGTTGGACGCAGGACCTCCTCTGGAAACACCATATATTTT,CASSLVGRRTSSGNTIYF
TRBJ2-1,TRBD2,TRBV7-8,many,TGTGCCAGCAGTACTCGCGGGGGGGCACCGAATGAGCAGTTCTTC,CASSTRGGAPNEQFF
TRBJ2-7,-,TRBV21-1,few,TGTGCCAGCAGCGGAAGACAAGGAGGAGTAAGCGGGGATTGCTACGAGCAGTACTTC,CASSGRQGGVSGDCYEQYF
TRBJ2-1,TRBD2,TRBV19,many,TGTGCCACTGAGGCGGGGGTTAGCTCCTACAATGAGCAGTTCTTC,CATEAGVSSYNEQFF